This passage covers 22 T cell receptor beta chains from one sample sequenced in a study of T cell repertoires in cytomegalovirus infection. TCRdb independently ran MiXCR on the reads; one entry per CDR3 protein. The sample contains about 160,000 distinct CDR3 sequences, about a fifth of which appear only once. Their antigens are not known. The starting material was CD8+ T cells from cultured PBMCs, obtained from culture after CMV antigen stimulation. The receptors were sampled from a human donor in good health (CMV status not recorded). Some clones in this sample may be carry-over from other donors' samples.

This clonotype showed up many times. The V gene is TRBV7-2, the J gene TRBJ2-7; possibly TRBD2 for D (6 bases). Germline V gene lookup returns CDR1 SGHTA and CDR2 FQGNSA. The V end lost 5 bases, the J end lost 1 base, and 9 bases lay between the germline ends. There are 13 residues in the CDR3. CDR3 loop: CASSKGLSYEQYF. CDR3 DNA: TGTGCCAGCAGCAAGGGACTGTCCTACGAGCAGTACTTC.

This clonotype came up a few times. J is TRBJ1-1 and V is TRBV28; the D is unclear. Germline-derived CDR1 and CDR2 are MDHEN and SYDVKM. The CDR3 runs 13 residues. V lost 0 bases and J lost 6, with 8 bases in between. CDR3 nucleotide sequence: TGTGCCAGCAGTTTATGGGCGATCCCTGAAGCTTTCTTT. Its protein product is CASSLWAIPEAFF.

This clonotype occurred many times. The V and J genes are TRBV27 and TRBJ1-1; D is ambiguous. The CDR3 is 14 amino acids. Germline V lookup: CDR1 MNHEY, CDR2 SMNVEV (reference sequence). Trimming cost V 3 bases and J 0 bases, with 8 bases left between them. CDR3 nucleotides: TGTGCCAGCAGTTTTGGACGGGTGAACACTGAAGCTTTCTTT. Its protein product is CASSFGRVNTEAFF.

Only a few counts were recorded for this clonotype. This chain joins TRBV7-6 and TRBJ2-7; 7 bases agree with TRBD1. Looked up from germline, CDR1 is SGHVS and CDR2 is FNYEAQ. Losses at the gene ends were 0 bases for V and 1 base for J; bases not matched to a gene: 6. The CDR3 is made up of 16 amino acids. The CDR3 DNA reads TGTGCCAGCAGCTTAGCCAGGACAGGCCAGTCCTACGAGCAGTACTTC. Amino acid sequence: CASSLARTGQSYEQYF.

The gene calls are TRBV2 and TRBJ1-1; no clear D. This CDR3 contains 14 residues. Trimming shortened V by 4 bases and J by 5 bases, and 14 bases separated the two germline ends. Germline CDR1 reads SNHLY; CDR2 reads FYNNEI. CDR3 in amino acids: CASSVVGGGTEAFF. The CDR3, as DNA: TGTGCCAGCAGTGTAGTAGGAGGAGGGACTGAAGCTTTCTTT.

This clonotype has a handful of counts. V usage is TRBV5-3 and J usage is TRBJ1-2, with D possibly matching TRBD1 (5 bases). TRBV5-3 is annotated as an ORF whose role is uncertain. There are 15 residues in the CDR3. Trimming stripped 8 bases from V and 2 bases from J, with 19 bases between. The CDR3 DNA follows: TGTGCCAGCGCCGGGCGGTGGGGCGACAACTATGGCTACACCTTC. Translation: CASAGRWGDNYGYTF.

This sequence joins TRBV29-1 and TRBJ1-1; D is ambiguous. This CDR3 has 15 residues. Trimming cost V 5 bases and J 1 base, with 17 bases left between them. Germline CDR1 SQVTM, CDR2 ANQGSEA. CDR3 residues: CSVSRWTSSNTEAFF. CDR3 DNA sequence: TGCAGCGTTAGCCGGTGGACCTCTTCGAACACTGAAGCTTTCTTT.

The chain joins TRBV4-2 to TRBJ2-1; 12 positions match TRBD2. The CDR3 covers 20 residues. V lost 5 bases and J lost 0; bases outside the gene matches: 14. Germline CDR1 and CDR2: LGHNA and YNFKEQ. The CDR3 loop is CASSFTSGTSGQSSYNEQFF. For the CDR3, the DNA is TGTGCCAGCAGCTTCACTTCCGGGACTAGCGGGCAGAGCTCCTACAATGAGCAGTTCTTC.

This clonotype was recorded a few times. The chain is built from TRBV7-9 and TRBJ2-7; no clear D. The V gene lost 6 bases and the J gene lost 5 bases, with 20 bases spanning the gap. The CDR3 has 15 amino acids. Germline lookup yields CDR1 SEHNR and CDR2 FQNEAQ (reference sequence). Written as DNA, the CDR3 is TGTGCCAGCAGTTCGTACACAGAATTAGGCGACGAGCAGTACTTC. This gives the protein CASSSYTELGDEQYF.

This clonotype was picked up a small number of times. CDR3 sequence reads: CASSLQFRLETQYF. The CDR3 DNA reads as TGTGCCAGCAGCTTACAATTCAGATTAGAGACCCAGTACTTC. The rearrangement links TRBV7-2 to TRBJ2-5; D is undetermined. This CDR3 contains 14 residues. Trimming took off 2 bases at V and 4 bases at J, with 11 bases between the two ends. The V gene's germline CDR1 is SGHTA and CDR2 FQGNSA.

This clonotype was recorded a few times. The chain employs TRBV14 and TRBJ2-3; tentatively, D is TRBD2 (5 bases). Trimming stripped 0 bases from V and 4 bases from J, with 17 bases between. The germline gives CDR1 SGHDN, CDR2 FVKESK. This CDR3 is 17 amino acids long. The CDR3 spells CASSQDVTVVGADTQYF. Written as DNA, the CDR3 is TGTGCCAGCAGCCAAGATGTAACCGTGGTCGGGGCAGATACGCAGTATTTT.

The chain has TRBV28 and TRBJ2-5; TRBD1 or TRBD2 may be the D gene (5 bases each). The length of the CDR3 is 17 residues. Trimming took 1 base from V and 0 from J, leaving 15 bases between them. The germline CDR1 and CDR2 sequences are MDHEN and SYDVKM. The CDR3 DNA is TGTGCCAGCAGTTTATCTAGAGGGGCCGGCAACCAAGAGACCCAGTACTTC. It translates to CASSLSRGAGNQETQYF.

The V gene is TRBV7-8, the J gene TRBJ1-1; D unresolved. The CDR3 sequence is 13 residues long. Trimming stripped 3 bases from V and 6 bases from J, with 11 bases between. CDR1 is SGHVS, CDR2 FQNEAQ, per germline. CDR3 loop: CASSFPEVSEAFF. DNA of the CDR3: TGTGCCAGCAGCTTTCCTGAAGTCTCTGAAGCTTTCTTT.

V usage is TRBV11-2 and J usage is TRBJ2-3, with 9 nucleotides matching TRBD1. There are 17 residues in the CDR3. With 2 bases clipped from V and 4 bases from J, the junction kept 10 bases outside the gene matches. The germline V gene encodes CDR1 SGHAT and CDR2 FQNNGV. The CDR3 protein is CASSLPLWDRDPDTQYF. CDR3 nucleotide sequence: TGTGCCAGCAGCTTACCACTTTGGGACAGGGACCCAGATACGCAGTATTTT.

Turning to this clonotype: Germline and junction disagree at one end, which may indicate a read error. V usage is TRBV7-2 and J usage is TRBJ2-7; tentatively, D is TRBD2 (5 bases). From germline, CDR1 is SGHTA and CDR2 FQGNSA. This CDR3 comprises 15 residues. This chain's CDR3 is CASGLSGSSLYEQYF. As DNA, the CDR3 is TGTGCCAGCGGCTTATCCGGTTCTAGCTTATACGAGCAGTACTTC.

In this sample, this clonotype turned up a few times. The CDR3, as DNA: TGTGCCAGCAGTTTAGGGAGGGAACGGACTGAAGCTTTCTTT. This gives the protein CASSLGRERTEAFF. V and J are TRBV12-3 or TRBV12-4 and TRBJ1-1; the D is unclear. V lost 1 base and J 5 bases, leaving 11 bases between the germline ends. This CDR3 has 14 amino acids.

V and J are TRBV12-3 or TRBV12-4 and TRBJ2-3; no reliable D call. The CDR3 has 13 amino acids. Trimming took 6 bases from V and 3 from J, leaving 10 bases between them. CDR3 protein: CASSFGPTDTQYF. The CDR3 nucleotides read TGTGCCAGCAGCTTCGGCCCTACAGATACGCAGTATTTT.

This clonotype has a handful of counts. This rearrangement joins TRBV4-1 to TRBJ2-1; the D call may be TRBD1 or TRBD2 (5 bases each). CDR1 is MGHRA and CDR2 is YSYEKL in the germline V gene. V was shortened by 2 bases and J by 5 bases, with 16 bases between the two germline ends. This CDR3 is built from 16 residues. The chain's CDR3 is CASSQTRDPRDNEQFF. The DNA for the CDR3 is TGCGCCAGCAGCCAAACCCGGGACCCCCGAGACAATGAGCAGTTCTTC.

This rearrangement joins TRBV12-3 or TRBV12-4 to TRBJ1-1; no clear D. V shed 6 bases and J shed 1 base, with 12 bases lying between them. The CDR3 loop spans 14 amino acids. The CDR3 protein is CASSPLGGNTEAFF. The CDR3 DNA follows: TGTGCCAGCAGCCCCCTCGGAGGGAACACTGAAGCTTTCTTT.

The J gene is TRBJ2-7, the V gene TRBV27; 7 bases line up with TRBD2. Trimming removed 3 bases from V and 7 bases from J; junction bases left unmatched: 0. In germline, CDR1 is MNHEY, CDR2 SMNVEV (reference sequence). The CDR3 has 11 amino acids. CDR3 coding DNA: TGTGCCAGCAGTTTCGGGAGGGAGCAGTACTTC. This encodes CASSFGREQYF.

This clonotype occurred a few times. The rearrangement uses TRBV7-6 and TRBJ2-2, with D unclear. The CDR3 loop spans 14 amino acids. The germline CDR1 and CDR2 sequences are SGHVS and FNYEAQ. With 7 bases removed from V and 0 bases from J, the gap between germline ends came to 9 bases. CDR3 loop: CASTVGTNTGELFF. The CDR3 region has the DNA TGTGCCAGCACGGTAGGGACGAACACCGGGGAGCTGTTTTTT.

This clonotype has only a few counts. This rearrangement joins TRBV6-1 to TRBJ1-1, with D hard to call. CDR3 length: 18 residues. The germline V gene encodes CDR1 MNHNS and CDR2 SASEGT. Trimming took off 6 bases at V and 0 bases at J, with 23 bases between the two ends. In nucleotides, the CDR3 is TGTGCCAGCAGACCCGTTCATGGACCTATCTCCATGAACACTGAAGCTTTCTTT. Protein: CASRPVHGPISMNTEAFF.